The 5 T cell receptor beta chains below were found in one sample sequenced in a study of control samples from healthy donors and cancer patients. Sequencing was performed with immunoSEQ multiplex PCR; in TCRdb, only in-frame clones are kept and a portion is missing. This table has about 150,000 clones, roughly 93% appearing once. The sample consisted of blood. The receptors here all came from a man between 18 and 35 years old in good health.

The chain couples TRBV4-1 to TRBJ2-5, with D perhaps matching TRBD2 (5 bases). The CDR3 is 14 amino acids. V gave up 5 bases and J gave up 4 bases, with 14 bases separating them. The germline gives CDR1 MGHRA, CDR2 YSYEKL. The CDR3 reads CASSSTTGIETQYF. CDR3 coding DNA: TGCGCCAGCAGCTCCACGACCGGGATAGAGACCCAGTACTTC.

The chain joins TRBV7-9 to TRBJ2-3; 7 positions agree with TRBD2. The V gene's germline CDR1 is SEHNR and CDR2 FQNEAQ (reference sequence). The CDR3 is 14 amino acids. J was trimmed by 2 bases and V by 5 bases; bases with no gene match: 4. CDR3 DNA: TGTGCCAGCAGCCGAGCGGGAATCACAGATACGCAGTATTTT. Its translation is CASSRAGITDTQYF.

The chain uses TRBV28 and TRBJ1-2; the D gene is possibly TRBD1 (6 bases). The CDR3 has 14 residues. Trimming stripped 3 bases from V and 9 bases from J, with 17 bases between. CDR1 is MDHEN and CDR2 is SYDVKM in the germline V gene. Here the CDR3 reads CASSFSSRGSRYTF. The CDR3 DNA reads as TGTGCCAGCAGTTTCTCGTCCAGGGGAAGTCGCTACACCTTC.

The CDR3, as DNA: TGTGCCAGCGGTTGGACAGACTATAGCAATCAGCCCCAGCATTTT. It translates to CASGWTDYSNQPQHF. This chain connects TRBV27 to TRBJ1-5, with D perhaps matching TRBD1 (6 bases). Between the trimmed V and J ends, which lost 8 bases and 0 bases, there was a span of 14 bases. The CDR3 extends over 15 amino acids. Germline assignment: CDR1 MNHEY and CDR2 SMNVEV (reference sequence).

The CDR3 DNA reads as TGCGCCAGCAGCTTGATCGCCCACGCAAACACTGAAGCTTTCTTT. This translates into CASSLIAHANTEAFF. The gene calls are TRBV5-1 and TRBJ1-1; D uncertain. The germline V gene encodes CDR1 SGHRS and CDR2 YFSETQ. Trimming left V 1 base short and J 2 bases short, with 12 bases between. The length of the CDR3 is 15 residues. Filled out from reference TRBV5-1 and TRBJ1-1, the complete variable domain reads KAGVTQTPRYLIKTRGQQVTLSCSPISGHRSVSWYQQTPGQGLQFLFEYFSETQRNKGNFPGRFSGRQFSNSRSEMNVSTLELGDSALYLCASSLIAHANTEAFFGQGTRLTVV.